This T cell receptor beta chain derives from a study of OX40 agonist ivuxolimab in advanced cancers. Overall study context: Age averaged approximately 60 years (range roughly 20 to 90), and about 86% were male.

Trimming removed 2 bases from V and 3 bases from J, with 15 bases in between. The CDR3 covers 15 residues. Germline V gene sequence: CDR1 SGDLS, CDR2 YYNGEE. Assay used: immunoSEQ multiplex PCR; TCRdb lists only in-frame clones, some missing. Of about 60,000 clones in the sample, about 86% were seen once. This TCR derives from an adult with an advanced solid tumor such as melanoma, head and neck, liver or kidney cancer. The chain joins TRBV9 to TRBJ2-7; a possible D gene is TRBD1 (6 bases). Sequenced material: CD4+ or CD8+ T cells sorted from blood, taken in a trial of the OX40 agonist ivuxolimab. CDR3 sequence reads: CASSVGNRVDYEQYF. CDR3 sequence (DNA): TGTGCCAGCAGCGTGGGGAACAGGGTAGACTACGAGCAGTACTTC.